A single sample gave rise to the 20 T cell receptor beta chains below, sequenced in a study of cytomegalovirus exposure and HLA in healthy donors. In the PCR, 60 Vbeta and 13 Jbeta primers were used. The repertoire was sequenced with immunoSEQ multiplex PCR; TCRdb's copy has only in-frame clones and lacks some. The sample shows about 300,000 clones, 86% of them seen only once. The material sequenced was PBMCs. Receptor source: a man aged 40-50 years in good health and CMV-seropositive.

The chain has TRBV5-5 and TRBJ2-7; D is perhaps TRBD1 (5 bases). Trimming shortened V by 0 bases and J by 3 bases, and 7 bases separated the two germline ends. The CDR3 is 13 amino acids. Germline values: CDR1 SGHKS, CDR2 YYEKEE (reference sequence). DNA for the CDR3: TGTGCCAGCAGCTTGGCAGGGCTCTACGAGCAGTACTTC. The encoded protein is CASSLAGLYEQYF. Based on the CDR3 plus reference TRBV5-5 and TRBJ2-7, the full variable domain is DAGVTQSPTHLIKTRGQQVTLRCSPISGHKSVSWYQQVLGQGPQFIFQYYEKEERGRGNFPDRFSARQFPNYSSELNVNALLLGDSALYLCASSLAGLYEQYFGPGTRLTVT.

This rearrangement joins TRBV27 to TRBJ1-2; D gene ambiguous. Germline V gene lookup returns CDR1 MNHEY and CDR2 SMNVEV (reference sequence). The CDR3 is 13 amino acids. V was shortened by 5 bases and J by 1 base, with 8 bases between the two germline ends. The CDR3 protein is CASSVQINYGYTF. CDR3 nucleotides: TGTGCCAGCAGTGTACAGATTAACTATGGCTACACCTTC.

This clone was seen once. This sample includes further DNA sequences coding for the same CDR3. V is TRBV9 and J is TRBJ2-1, with D perhaps TRBD2 (6 bases). Trimming stripped 2 bases from V and 1 base from J, with 7 bases between. The CDR3 has 14 amino acids. Germline CDR1 reads SGDLS; CDR2 reads YYNGEE. The chain's CDR3 is CASSVSGSYNEQFF. In DNA, the CDR3 is TGTGCCAGCAGCGTTAGCGGATCCTACAATGAGCAGTTCTTC.

This rearrangement joins TRBV2 to TRBJ2-3; 11 nucleotides line up with TRBD2. Trimming at V came to 6 bases and at J to 1 base, leaving 0 bases not matched to a gene. Germline V gene data show CDR1 as SNHLY and CDR2 as FYNNEI. The length of the CDR3 is 14 residues. For the CDR3, the DNA is TGTGCCAGCAGACTAGCGGGGGGCACAGATACGCAGTATTTT. As protein: CASRLAGGTDTQYF.

The chain recombines TRBV2 with TRBJ2-7, with D possibly matching TRBD2 (6 bases). V gave up 6 bases and J gave up 3 bases, with 18 bases separating them. The CDR3 length is 15 residues. Germline CDR1 reads SNHLY; CDR2 reads FYNNEI. The CDR3 bases are TGTGCCAGCAGCCCAGCAGGGACTGGGGGCTACGAGCAGTACTTC. Translation gives CASSPAGTGGYEQYF.

J is TRBJ2-7 and V is TRBV6-6; 10 bases map to TRBD2. With V trimmed by 10 bases and J by 0 bases, 9 bases remained unmatched. Germline values: CDR1 MNHNY, CDR2 SVGAGI (reference sequence). The CDR3 runs 15 residues. Written as DNA, the CDR3 is TGTGCCACCAGGCCCGGGACTAGCGCCTCCTACGAGCAGTACTTC. It encodes CATRPGTSASYEQYF.

The gene calls are TRBV11-3 and TRBJ2-2; 8 nucleotides align to TRBD1. Germline V gene lookup returns CDR1 SGHNT and CDR2 YENEEA. The CDR3 is 15 amino acids. V lost 3 bases to trimming and J lost 6 bases; unmatched junction nucleotides: 6. This chain's CDR3 is CASSLTGTGAGELFF. The CDR3 bases are TGTGCCAGCAGCTTGACCGGGACAGGCGCCGGGGAGCTGTTTTTT.

This chain uses TRBV13 with TRBJ1-2; TRBD1 matches 11 bases. Germline-derived CDR1 and CDR2 are PRHDT and FYEKMQ (reference sequence). This CDR3 comprises 15 residues. Trimming cost V 5 bases and J 6 bases; bases outside gene matches: 8. CDR3 loop: CASSLGTGGSNGYTF. The DNA for the CDR3 is TGTGCCAGCAGCCTGGGGACAGGGGGTAGTAATGGCTACACCTTC. The entire variable domain, with the rest obtained from reference TRBV13 and TRBJ1-2, is as follows: AAGVIQSPRHLIKEKRETATLKCYPIPRHDTVYWYQQGPGQDPQFLISFYEKMQSDKGSIPDRFSAQQFSDYHSELNMSSLELGDSALYFCASSLGTGGSNGYTFGSGTRLTVV.

The chain carries TRBV5-1 and TRBJ2-7, with D perhaps TRBD2 (6 bases). The CDR3 is made up of 12 amino acids. Germline-derived CDR1 and CDR2 are SGHRS and YFSETQ. The germline V and J ends were trimmed by 1 base and 6 bases, with 8 bases remaining between them. CDR3 loop: CASSLSGGEQYF. The CDR3 DNA is TGCGCCAGCAGCTTGTCCGGGGGCGAGCAGTACTTC.

The chain combines TRBV28 with TRBJ2-2; tentative D call: TRBD2 (7 bases). Germline CDR1 reads MDHEN; CDR2 reads SYDVKM. V shed 4 bases and J shed 0 bases, with 18 bases lying between them. This CDR3 spans 18 amino acids. The CDR3 sequence is CASSSRGAESSNTGELFF. The CDR3 region has the DNA TGTGCCAGCAGTTCCCGGGGGGCGGAGTCATCGAACACCGGGGAGCTGTTTTTT. The full variable domain, in which reference TRBV28 and TRBJ2-2 provide the parts outside the CDR3, is DVKVTQSSRYLVKRTGEKVFLECVQDMDHENMFWYRQDPGLGLRLIYFSYDVKMKEKGDIPEGYSVSREKKERFSLILESASTNQTSMYLCASSSRGAESSNTGELFFGEGSRLTVL.

The chain links TRBV4-1 to TRBJ1-1; a possible D gene is TRBD1 (5 bases). Germline V gene sequence: CDR1 MGHRA, CDR2 YSYEKL. CDR3 length: 18 residues. Deletions cut 6 bases from V and 4 bases from J, with 27 bases between. The chain's CDR3 is CASRQGRLVTAKLTEAFF. CDR3 coding DNA: TGCGCCAGCAGGCAGGGTAGGTTAGTGACGGCCAAACTCACTGAAGCTTTCTTT.

The rearrangement joins TRBV28 to TRBJ2-4; 11 bases line up with TRBD2. The trim removed 4 bases at V and 6 bases at J, leaving 14 bases unmatched. The CDR3 runs to 18 residues. The germline gives CDR1 MDHEN, CDR2 SYDVKM. The CDR3 DNA follows: TGTGCCAGCAGTTCACTCGTAGCGGGAGGGCGCCCCCTAAACATTCAGTACTTC. Protein product: CASSSLVAGGRPLNIQYF.

The chain links TRBV9 to TRBJ2-3, with 15 bases identical to TRBD2. CDR1 and CDR2 (germline): SGDLS, YYNGEE. V trimming: 3 bases; J trimming: 7 bases; junction bases outside the gene matches: 6. This CDR3 has 16 amino acids. CDR3 in DNA: TGTGCCAGCAGCGGGGGACTAGCGGGAGGAGGGAATACGCAGTATTTT. Translated: CASSGGLAGGGNTQYF. Looking up the rest from reference TRBV9 and TRBJ2-3 gives the full variable domain: DSGVTQTPKHLITATGQRVTLRCSPRSGDLSVYWYQQSLDQGLQFLIQYYNGEERAKGNILERFSAQQFPDLHSELNLSSLELGDSALYFCASSGGLAGGGNTQYFGPGTRLTVL.

This clone was found a few times. The CDR3 DNA reads TGTGCCAGCAGCCAAGTTCGGGAGATGAACACTGAAGCTTTCTTT. Protein: CASSQVREMNTEAFF. The rearrangement uses TRBV4-2 and TRBJ1-1; no clear D. V lost 1 base, J lost 0 bases, and 9 bases lay in between. This CDR3 comprises 15 residues. The germline CDR1 and CDR2 sequences are LGHNA and YNFKEQ.

Here the CDR3 DNA reads TGTGCCAGCAGTTCGGGTGGCTACGAGCAGTACTTC. Translation: CASSSGGYEQYF. The rearrangement uses TRBV27 and TRBJ2-7; D is uncertain. The V and J ends lost 4 bases and 3 bases respectively, with 7 bases between them. The CDR3 consists of 12 residues. Per the germline V gene, CDR1 is MNHEY and CDR2 is SMNVEV (reference sequence).

This chain joins TRBV11-3 and TRBJ2-1; 9 bases match TRBD2. The CDR3 totals 16 residues. The V gene's germline CDR1 is SGHNT and CDR2 YENEEA. V lost 5 bases, J lost 7 bases, and 12 bases stayed unmatched. The chain's CDR3 is CASSRRGGGRVNEQFF. Here the CDR3 DNA reads TGTGCCAGCAGCCGAAGGGGGGGCGGGAGGGTTAATGAGCAGTTCTTC.

This chain joins TRBV11-2 and TRBJ2-1; D unresolved. From germline, CDR1 is SGHAT and CDR2 FQNNGV. The V gene lost 4 bases and the J gene lost 3 bases, with 10 bases spanning the gap. This CDR3 comprises 14 residues. The CDR3 DNA reads TGTGCCAGCAGCTCATTGACAAGCTACAATGAGCAGTTCTTC. It is translated as CASSSLTSYNEQFF.

The sample holds one count of this clone. The V and J genes are TRBV28 and TRBJ2-1; D might be TRBD2 (6 bases). The ends were cut back, 4 bases at V and 4 bases at J, with 14 bases in the middle. This CDR3 comprises 15 residues. CDR1 MDHEN and CDR2 SYDVKM come from the germline V gene. The CDR3 DNA reads TGTGCCAGCAGTTCCAGGAGGGCTCTTTACAATGAGCAGTTCTTC. It codes for CASSSRRALYNEQFF.

This chain joins TRBV6-5 and TRBJ2-5; 15 bases align to TRBD2. V gave up 10 bases and J gave up 5 bases; unmatched junction bases: 8. The CDR3 is 15 amino acids. Germline CDR1 MNHEY, CDR2 SVGAGI. The CDR3 DNA follows: TGTGCCACCCGGACTAGCGGGAGGGCCGCGGAGACCCAGTACTTC. Protein product: CATRTSGRAAETQYF.

J is TRBJ2-1 and V is TRBV2; the match to TRBD2 covers 9 bases. Germline V lookup: CDR1 SNHLY, CDR2 FYNNEI. Trimming removed 3 bases from V and 6 bases from J; junction bases left unmatched: 3. This CDR3 region has 14 residues. The CDR3 region is CASSELAGFNEQFF. CDR3 DNA sequence: TGTGCCAGCAGTGAGCTAGCGGGATTCAATGAGCAGTTCTTC.